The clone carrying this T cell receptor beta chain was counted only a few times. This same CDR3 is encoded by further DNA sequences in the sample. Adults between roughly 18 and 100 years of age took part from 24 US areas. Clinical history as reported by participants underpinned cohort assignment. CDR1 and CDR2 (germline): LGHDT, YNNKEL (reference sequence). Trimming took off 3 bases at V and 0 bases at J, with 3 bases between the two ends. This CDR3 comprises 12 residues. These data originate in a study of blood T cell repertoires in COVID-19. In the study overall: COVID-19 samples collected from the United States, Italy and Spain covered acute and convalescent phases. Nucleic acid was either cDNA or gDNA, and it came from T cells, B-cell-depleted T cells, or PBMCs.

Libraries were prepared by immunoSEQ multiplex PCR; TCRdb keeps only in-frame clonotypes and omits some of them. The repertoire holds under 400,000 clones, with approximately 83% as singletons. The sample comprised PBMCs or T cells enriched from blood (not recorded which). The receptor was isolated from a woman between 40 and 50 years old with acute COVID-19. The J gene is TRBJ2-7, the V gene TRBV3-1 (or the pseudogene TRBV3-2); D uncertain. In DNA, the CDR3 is TGTGCCAGCAGCCAGGCCTCCTACGAGCAGTACTTC. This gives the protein CASSQASYEQYF.